This T cell receptor beta chain was observed in a study of T cell responses to AZD1222 COVID-19 vaccine. The wider study: Second-dose intervals near 4 or 12 weeks were combined. Study-wide results and caveats: Most donors were white British and more were female, and clonal diversity was possibly underestimated. Among spike-specific TCRs, nearly half reportedly target unmutated variant regions. At 160-218 and 743-854, vaccine-associated CD4 TCRs were dominant, and they spanned spike.

Notes on this clone: The antigen is undetermined.

The CDR3 sequence is 12 residues long. V lost 5 bases and J 7 bases, leaving 8 bases between the germline ends. Germline lookup yields CDR1 MDHEN and CDR2 SYDVKM. Sequenced by immunoSEQ multiplex PCR; TCRdb stores in-frame clones only, minus some. The table has under 140,000 clones, 87% seen once. This receptor was obtained from an adult in good health. The V call is TRBV28, the J call TRBJ1-4; D not certain. The source was peripheral blood, collected on day 0 of AZD1222 vaccination. CDR3 sequence: CASSTNFEKLFF. DNA of the CDR3: TGTGCCAGCAGTACCAACTTTGAAAAACTGTTTTTT.